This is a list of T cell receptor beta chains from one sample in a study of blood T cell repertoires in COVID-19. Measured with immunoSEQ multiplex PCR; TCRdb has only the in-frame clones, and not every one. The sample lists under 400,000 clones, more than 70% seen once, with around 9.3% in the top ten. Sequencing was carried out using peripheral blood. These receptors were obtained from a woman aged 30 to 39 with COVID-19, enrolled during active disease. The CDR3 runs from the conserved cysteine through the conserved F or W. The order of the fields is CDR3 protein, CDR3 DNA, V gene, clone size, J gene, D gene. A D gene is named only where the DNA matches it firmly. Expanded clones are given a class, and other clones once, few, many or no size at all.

CASRPGRANADEQFF,TGTGCCAGCAGACCCGGGAGGGCCAATGCGGATGAGCAGTTCTTC,TRBV6-6,.,TRBJ2-1,TRBD2
CAWDRGRNTEAFF,TGTGCCTGGGACAGGGGGCGAAACACTGAAGCTTTCTTT,TRBV30,.,TRBJ1-1,TRBD1
CAWTDSSPLHF,TGTGCCTGGACCGACAGTTCACCCCTCCACTTT,TRBV30,.,TRBJ1-6,.
CASRTGFDGYTF,TGTGCCAGTAGGACAGGGTTCGACGGCTACACCTTC,TRBV19,.,TRBJ1-2,TRBD1
CATNGRQGTNYGYTF,TGTGCCACCAATGGGAGACAGGGCACTAACTATGGCTACACCTTC,TRBV15,.,TRBJ1-2,TRBD1
CASSNGPNEKLFF,TGTGCCAGCAGCAATGGGCCCAATGAAAAACTGTTTTTT,TRBV7-3,few,TRBJ1-4,.
CASSQTGGSRGYTF,TGTGCCAGCAGCCAGACGGGCGGGAGTCGGGGCTACACCTTC,TRBV3-1/TRBV3-2,.,TRBJ1-2,.
CASAGEDTQYF,TGCGCCAGCGCAGGTGAAGATACGCAGTATTTT,TRBV5-1,.,TRBJ2-3,.
CASEQVSSGNTIYF,TGTGCCAGCGAACAGGTCAGCTCTGGAAACACCATATATTTT,TRBV2,.,TRBJ1-3,.
CAWEPGTSGKYEQYF,TGTGCCTGGGAACCGGGGACTAGCGGGAAATACGAGCAGTACTTC,TRBV30,.,TRBJ2-7,TRBD2
CASSLRQGALSYYGNEQFF,TGTGCCAGCAGCTTACGACAGGGGGCGCTCTCCTACTACGGCAATGAGCAGTTCTTC,TRBV13,.,TRBJ2-1,TRBD1
CASSLAGTLYEQYF,TGTGCCAGCAGCTTAGCCGGGACACTCTACGAGCAGTACTTC,TRBV7-2,.,TRBJ2-7,.
CASSILGLPTDTQYF,TGTGCCAGTAGTATACTCGGACTCCCCACAGATACGCAGTATTTT,TRBV19,.,TRBJ2-3,.
CAWSDKPGVWPDTQYF,TGTGCCTGGAGTGATAAACCGGGAGTTTGGCCCGATACGCAGTATTTT,TRBV30,.,TRBJ2-3,.
CASSRGETQYF,TGTGCCAGCAGTCGAGGAGAGACCCAGTACTTC,TRBV6-5,few,TRBJ2-5,.
CASSPQRAGGYTF,TGTGCCAGCAGTCCCCAACGCGCAGGGGGCTACACCTTC,TRBV12-3/TRBV12-4,.,TRBJ1-2,.
CASSFTSGSRGDTQYF,TGTGCCAGCAGTTTCACTAGCGGGAGCAGGGGAGATACGCAGTATTTT,TRBV28,.,TRBJ2-3,TRBD2
CASRGVAGDNEQFF,TGCGCCAGCCGGGGGGTAGCGGGGGACAATGAGCAGTTCTTC,TRBV10-1,.,TRBJ2-1,TRBD2
CASSDSGPLALHF,TGTGCCAGCAGTGACTCGGGGCCTTTGGCCCTCCACTTT,TRBV6-6,.,TRBJ1-6,.
CASSALAGGTDTQYF,TGTGCCAGCAGTGCCCTAGCGGGGGGCACAGATACGCAGTATTTT,TRBV2,.,TRBJ2-3,TRBD2
CASSPRDTPYNEQFF,TGTGCCAGCAGCCCCCGGGACACCCCCTACAATGAGCAGTTCTTC,TRBV11-3,.,TRBJ2-1,.
CASSQTGGHEQYF,TGTGCCAGCAGTCAAACAGGGGGCCACGAGCAGTACTTC,TRBV28,.,TRBJ2-7,TRBD1
CASSESLTGTRGEQYF,TGCGCCAGCAGTGAGTCCCTGACCGGGACTAGAGGCGAGCAGTACTTC,TRBV10-1,.,TRBJ2-7,TRBD2
CASSLGGTGELFF,TGTGCCAGCAGTTTGGGGGGGACCGGGGAGCTGTTTTTT,TRBV6-5,.,TRBJ2-2,TRBD2
CASSPGGTKDTQYF,TGCGCCAGCAGCCCCGGGGGAACAAAAGATACGCAGTATTTT,TRBV4-1,.,TRBJ2-3,.
CASTHGWREVEAFF,TGTGCCAGCACCCACGGGTGGAGGGAAGTTGAAGCTTTCTTT,TRBV7-9,.,TRBJ1-1,.
CASSESLPSGHNEQFF,TGCGCCAGCAGTGAGTCCCTGCCTAGCGGGCACAATGAGCAGTTCTTC,TRBV10-1,.,TRBJ2-1,TRBD2
CASRYRTGVYSNQPQHF,TGTGCCAGCAGGTATAGAACAGGCGTTTATAGCAATCAGCCCCAGCATTTT,TRBV19,.,TRBJ1-5,.
CASRGRGETQYF,TGTGCCAGCAGGGGCCGGGGTGAGACCCAGTACTTC,TRBV2,once,TRBJ2-5,.
CASSYMEGSNEQFF,TGTGCCAGCAGTTACATGGAGGGCAGCAATGAGCAGTTCTTC,TRBV6-2/TRBV6-3,many,TRBJ2-1,.
CASKRASYNEQFF,TGTGCCAGTAAGCGGGCCTCCTACAATGAGCAGTTCTTC,TRBV6-5,.,TRBJ2-1,.
CASSLGGTAASHQPQHF,TGTGCCAGCAGCTTAGGGGGGACAGCGGCTTCGCATCAGCCCCAGCATTTT,TRBV7-8,.,TRBJ1-5,TRBD1
CSVTDRGDEQYF,TGCAGCGTAACGGACAGGGGCGACGAGCAGTACTTC,TRBV29-1,.,TRBJ2-7,TRBD1
CASSLTPGYEQYF,TGCGCCAGCAGCTTGACACCAGGGTACGAGCAGTACTTC,TRBV5-1,.,TRBJ2-7,.
CASSQWRPNTGELFF,TGCGCCAGCAGTCAATGGCGGCCGAACACCGGGGAGCTGTTTTTT,TRBV23-1,many,TRBJ2-2,.
CASSSGETQYF,TGTGCCAGCAGCTCGGGGGAGACCCAGTACTTC,TRBV3-1/TRBV3-2,.,TRBJ2-5,.
CASSLDSTDSPLHF,TGTGCCAGCAGCCTGGACTCAACGGATTCACCCCTCCACTTT,TRBV7-9,.,TRBJ1-6,.
CASSLRGTGDRAHEQYF,TGTGCCAGCAGCCTAAGGGGAACAGGGGACAGGGCCCACGAGCAGTACTTC,TRBV6-4,.,TRBJ2-7,TRBD1
CASREAGGIFYEQYF,TGTGCCAGCAGGGAAGCGGGAGGGATTTTCTACGAGCAGTACTTC,TRBV6-1,few,TRBJ2-7,TRBD2
CASSPSGVSYEQYF,TGTGCCAGCAGCCCCTCGGGGGTTTCCTACGAGCAGTACTTC,TRBV6-5,.,TRBJ2-7,.
CSASSLAGSGRLFF,TGCAGTGCTAGTAGCTTGGCGGGCTCGGGTCGACTGTTTTTT,TRBV20-1,few,TRBJ1-4,.
CASSMDSSYEQYF,TGTGCCAGTAGTATGGACAGCTCCTACGAGCAGTACTTC,TRBV19,.,TRBJ2-7,.
CASSLPTTGDNEQFF,TGCGCCAGCAGCCTGCCCACGACAGGGGACAATGAGCAGTTCTTC,TRBV4-1,.,TRBJ2-1,TRBD1
CASSNTGGGEKLFF,TGTGCCAGCAGCAATACAGGGGGTGGTGAAAAACTGTTTTTT,TRBV6-5,.,TRBJ1-4,TRBD1
CASSYLGTTETQYF,TGTGCCAGCAGTTACCTGGGGACTACGGAGACCCAGTACTTC,TRBV6-2/TRBV6-3,.,TRBJ2-5,TRBD2
CTSSQAGYEQYF,TGCACCAGCAGCCAAGCGGGTTACGAGCAGTACTTC,TRBV1,once,TRBJ2-7,.
CASSPGTSGGAHF,TGTGCCAGCAGCCCAGGGACTAGCGGAGGGGCGCACTTC,TRBV9,.,TRBJ2-7,TRBD2
CASSLDSGLEQYF,TGTGCCAGCAGCTTAGATTCTGGGCTCGAGCAGTACTTC,TRBV11-2,.,TRBJ2-7,.